Shown below are 20 T cell receptor beta chains from a single sample sequenced in a study of control samples from healthy donors and cancer patients. Produced via immunoSEQ multiplex PCR; TCRdb's table is partial and in-frame only. The sample consists of about 150,000 clones, more than 90% of them appearing once. The sample comprised blood. All receptors come from a woman in her thirties or forties in good health.

The rearrangement links TRBV6-5 to TRBJ2-1; TRBD1 aligns across 8 bases. V lost 6 bases, J lost 7 bases, and 5 bases stayed unmatched. The CDR3 contains 13 residues. Germline V gene sequence: CDR1 MNHEY, CDR2 SVGAGI. CDR3 bases: TGTGCCAGCAGCCGGCAGGGGGCGAATGAGCAGTTCTTC. This encodes CASSRQGANEQFF.

A word on this clone: At one end the junction does not follow the germline gene, possibly because of a read error. The rearrangement uses TRBV6-1 and TRBJ1-2; D gene ambiguous. Germline V gives CDR1 MNHNS, CDR2 SASEGT. The CDR3 has 14 residues. The CDR3 coding sequence is TGTGCCAGCAGGGAAGAAGGTTTCTTCTATGGCTACACCTTC. Translated: CASREEGFFYGYTF.

The genes are TRBV7-9 and TRBJ2-7, with 10 nucleotides matching TRBD2. The germline gives CDR1 SEHNR, CDR2 FQNEAQ (reference sequence). J lost 2 bases, V lost 5 bases, and 9 bases had no gene match. This CDR3 is built from 16 residues. The CDR3 protein is CASSMALAGLTYEQYF. CDR3 coding DNA: TGTGCCAGCAGCATGGCACTAGCGGGGTTGACCTACGAGCAGTACTTC.

This chain uses TRBV9 with TRBJ2-1; D is unclear. The CDR3 covers 13 residues. Trimming took 1 base from V and 7 from J, leaving 9 bases between them. The V gene's germline CDR1 is SGDLS and CDR2 YYNGEE. The CDR3 region has the DNA TGTGCCAGCAGCGTAAGTCCGACTAATGAGCAGTTCTTC. It translates to CASSVSPTNEQFF.

The chain's CDR3 is CASSPNMDYGYTF. In DNA form, the CDR3 reads TGTGCCAGCAGCCCTAATATGGACTATGGCTACACCTTC. This chain joins TRBV14 and TRBJ1-2; unclear D gene. This CDR3 has 13 residues. Germline CDR1 SGHDN, CDR2 FVKESK. Trimming removed 4 bases from V and 3 bases from J, with 9 bases in between.

The rearrangement uses TRBV19 and TRBJ2-3; D gene uncertain. Between the trimmed V and J ends, which lost 7 bases and 3 bases, there was a span of 17 bases. Germline assignment: CDR1 LNHDA and CDR2 SQIVND (reference sequence). The CDR3 sequence is 15 residues long. CDR3 loop: CASTEDLARTDTQYF. CDR3 sequence (DNA): TGTGCCAGTACCGAAGACCTGGCGAGGACAGATACGCAGTATTTT.

The J gene is TRBJ2-2, the V gene TRBV7-7; 14 bases align to TRBD2. The CDR3 extends over 16 amino acids. The V gene end was trimmed by 5 bases and the J gene end by 8 bases; junction bases not matched to a gene: 7. CDR1 is SSHAT, CDR2 FNYEAQ, per germline (reference sequence). CDR3 region: CASSPGTSGGVGELFF. For the CDR3, the DNA is TGTGCCAGCAGCCCCGGGACTAGCGGGGGAGTAGGGGAGCTGTTTTTT.

The chain employs TRBV6-1 and TRBJ2-1, with 8 bases aligning to TRBD1. CDR1 and CDR2 (germline): MNHNS, SASEGT. This CDR3 comprises 15 residues. The ends lost 9 bases at V and 2 bases at J; junction bases unmatched: 9. CDR3 nucleotide sequence: TGTGCCAGTAGAGACGGGACAGGTACCTACAATGAGCAGTTCTTC. Translating it yields CASRDGTGTYNEQFF.

The rearrangement uses TRBV6-6 and TRBJ1-3, with D possibly matching TRBD1 (5 bases). The V end lost 6 bases, the J end lost 4 bases, and 7 bases lay between the germline ends. CDR1 is MNHNY, CDR2 SVGAGI, per germline (reference sequence). The CDR3 covers 12 residues. CDR3 sequence reads: CASRDTGNTIYF. In nucleotides, the CDR3 is TGTGCCAGCAGGGACACGGGAAACACCATATATTTT.

This sequence joins TRBV7-8 and TRBJ2-1; D unresolved. Germline-derived CDR1 and CDR2 are SGHVS and FQNEAQ. The CDR3 is 15 amino acids. V lost 6 bases and J lost 2, with 14 bases in between. For the CDR3, the DNA is TGTGCCAGCAGTACCTCCGCTCCCGCCTACAATGAGCAGTTCTTC. Protein: CASSTSAPAYNEQFF.

The chain is built from TRBV2 and TRBJ1-5, with D hard to call. The CDR3 runs to 18 residues. From germline, CDR1 is SNHLY and CDR2 FYNNEI. V was cut by 2 bases and J by 0 bases, with 17 bases left in between. CDR3 DNA: TGTGCCAGCAGTGAAAGTTTTCCCGATAGTAATAGCAATCAGCCCCAGCATTTT. Protein product: CASSESFPDSNSNQPQHF. Based on the CDR3 plus reference TRBV2 and TRBJ1-5, the full variable domain is EPEVTQTPSHQVTQMGQEVILRCVPISNHLYFYWYRQILGQKVEFLVSFYNNEISEKSEIFDDQFSVERPDGSNFTLKIRSTKLEDSAMYFCASSESFPDSNSNQPQHFGDGTRLSIL.

The table lists this clone with a few counts. CDR3 protein: CASIHGEGSTGELFF. As DNA, the CDR3 is TGTGCCAGTATCCACGGGGAGGGGAGCACCGGGGAGCTGTTTTTT. The chain recombines TRBV19 with TRBJ2-2; 7 bases fit TRBD2. V dropped 7 bases and J dropped 4; count of bases not matched to a gene: 9. Per germline, CDR1 LNHDA and CDR2 SQIVND (reference sequence). The CDR3 is 15 residues long.

The chain recombines TRBV2 with TRBJ2-1; D unclear. Trimming cost V 3 bases and J 10 bases, with 13 bases left between them. This CDR3 is 13 amino acids long. Germline V gives CDR1 SNHLY, CDR2 FYNNEI. The CDR3 region has the DNA TGTGCCAGCAGTGACTTAGAGCTTTCGGAGCAGTTCTTC. Translating gives CASSDLELSEQFF.

The chain carries TRBV5-4 and TRBJ2-3; 8 bases agree with TRBD1. CDR1 and CDR2 from the germline V gene are SGHNT and YYREEE (reference sequence). J was trimmed by 4 bases and V by 6 bases; bases with no gene match: 13. The CDR3 runs 16 residues. CDR3 DNA: TGTGCCAGCAATAGCGGCCTCGGACAGGGCGCAGATACGCAGTATTTT. The encoded protein is CASNSGLGQGADTQYF.

The chain combines TRBV7-8 with TRBJ2-1; D is possibly TRBD2 (6 bases). The V end lost 4 bases, the J end lost 9 bases, and 19 bases lay between the germline ends. Germline values: CDR1 SGHVS, CDR2 FQNEAQ. The length of the CDR3 is 15 residues. As DNA, the CDR3 is TGTGCCAGCAGCTACCTTGGAGGGCTTTTGACTGAGCAGTTCTTC. Amino acids: CASSYLGGLLTEQFF. Full variable domain (rest looked up from reference TRBV7-8 and TRBJ2-1): GAGVSQSPRYKVAKRGQDVALRCDPISGHVSLFWYQQALGQGPEFLTYFQNEAQLDKSGLPSDRFFAERPEGSVSTLKIQRTQQEDSAVYLCASSYLGGLLTEQFFGPGTRLTVL.

In its sample, this clone was seen a few times. The V gene is TRBV2, the J gene TRBJ1-2, with D maybe TRBD1 (5 bases). Germline CDR1 reads SNHLY; CDR2 reads FYNNEI. V was cut by 4 bases and J by 4 bases, with 10 bases left in between. The CDR3 spans 13 residues. This CDR3 reads CASSASGGYGYTF. CDR3 bases: TGTGCCAGCAGTGCCTCGGGGGGCTATGGCTACACCTTC.

The chain combines TRBV27 with TRBJ1-2; no definite D call. Trimming removed 3 bases at V and 4 bases at J, with 12 bases between. The CDR3 is 14 residues long. The germline gives CDR1 MNHEY, CDR2 SMNVEV (reference sequence). CDR3 nucleotide sequence: TGTGCCAGCAGTTTTGGGCCACTGGGCTATGGCTACACCTTC. Its protein is CASSFGPLGYGYTF.

The chain carries TRBV5-5 and TRBJ1-1; 7 bases map to TRBD1. The germline V gene has CDR1 SGHKS and CDR2 YYEKEE (reference sequence). The CDR3 spans 16 residues. J lost 6 bases, V lost 3 bases, and 14 bases had no gene match. The CDR3 DNA follows: TGTGCCAGCAGCTCGACAGGGATACTAACAAACTCTGAAGCTTTCTTT. The encoded protein is CASSSTGILTNSEAFF.

The chain carries TRBV27 and TRBJ1-6; possibly TRBD1 for D (6 bases). The CDR3 contains 14 residues. From germline, CDR1 is MNHEY and CDR2 SMNVEV (reference sequence). V lost 0 bases and J lost 9, with 9 bases in between. The CDR3 is CASSLSRGGSPLHF. The CDR3 DNA sequence: TGTGCCAGCAGTTTATCAAGAGGGGGTTCACCCCTCCACTTT.

This rearrangement joins TRBV27 to TRBJ1-1, with D hard to call. Trimming removed 1 base at V and 1 base at J, with 10 bases between. Germline CDR1 is MNHEY and CDR2 is SMNVEV (reference sequence). This CDR3 spans 15 amino acids. This CDR3 reads CASSLWAGANTEAFF. CDR3 nucleotides: TGTGCCAGCAGTTTATGGGCAGGAGCGAACACTGAAGCTTTCTTT.